This is a list of T cell receptor beta chains from one sample in a study of blood T cell repertoires in COVID-19. Assay: immunoSEQ multiplex PCR; the TCRdb copy retains only in-frame clones and omits some. Among some 330,000 clones listed, over 80% were seen once. Input material: PBMCs or T cells enriched from blood (not recorded which). The source of these receptors is a man aged 25-40 years who had recovered from COVID-19. The CDR3 runs from the conserved cysteine through the conserved F or W. D genes are given only for firm matches. A clone size is listed for some rows: how often the clone was seen (once, few, many), or a class if it is expanded.

CDR3 DNA,CDR3 protein,V gene,J gene,D gene,clone size
TGTGCCAGCAGCGTTGGACAGGGGACGTCTGGAAACACCATATATTTT,CASSVGQGTSGNTIYF,TRBV9,TRBJ1-3,TRBD1,-
TGTGCCAGCAGCTTAGGACAGGCTAATGAGGAAAAACTGTTTTTT,CASSLGQANEEKLFF,TRBV7-9,TRBJ1-4,-,-
TGTGCCAGCAGCTGGACAGGGTCGTACAATGAGCAGTTCTTC,CASSWTGSYNEQFF,TRBV5-4,TRBJ2-1,TRBD1,-
TGTGCCTGGAGTGTACCCAAGTTGGAGTACTATGGCTACACCTTC,CAWSVPKLEYYGYTF,TRBV30,TRBJ1-2,-,-
TGTGCCAGCAGCCTCGGACAGGGGGCCACCTACAATGAGCAGTTCTTC,CASSLGQGATYNEQFF,TRBV28,TRBJ2-1,TRBD1,-
TGTGCCAGCAGTTACTCCCGGACAGGGGCTAACACTGAAGCTTTCTTT,CASSYSRTGANTEAFF,TRBV6-5,TRBJ1-1,TRBD1,-
TGTGCCACCAGTGATCGGAACAGGGGGCGTACCGGGGAGCTGTTTTTT,CATSDRNRGRTGELFF,TRBV24-1,TRBJ2-2,TRBD1,-
TGTGCCAGCAGCTTTTTTGACAGGGTGGCAAGCACTGAAGCTTTCTTT,CASSFFDRVASTEAFF,TRBV5-6,TRBJ1-1,TRBD1,-
TGTGCCAGCAGTTTATTCGGGACAGACAATTCACCCCTCCACTTT,CASSLFGTDNSPLHF,TRBV28,TRBJ1-6,TRBD1,-
TGTGCCAGCAGCGTCTCCGGGACTAGCCACAATGAGCAGTTCTTC,CASSVSGTSHNEQFF,TRBV9,TRBJ2-1,TRBD2,-
TGCGCCAGCAGCGTCGCAGGGACAGATTACAATGAGCAGTTCTTC,CASSVAGTDYNEQFF,TRBV5-1,TRBJ2-1,TRBD1,-
TGTGCCAGTAGTATAGGGGACAGGGGCCTCTCCTATGGCTACACCTTC,CASSIGDRGLSYGYTF,TRBV19,TRBJ1-2,TRBD1,-
TGTGCCAGCAGTTGGGGGACAGGAGCTGAAGCTTTCTTT,CASSWGTGAEAFF,TRBV28,TRBJ1-1,TRBD1,-
TGCGCCAGCAGCTTGCGCTTCGGGACAGCCCAAGAGACCCAGTACTTC,CASSLRFGTAQETQYF,TRBV5-1,TRBJ2-5,TRBD1,-
TGTGCCAGCAGTCCCCCGTCGAACACCTACGAGCAGTACTTC,CASSPPSNTYEQYF,TRBV27,TRBJ2-7,-,-
TGCGCCAGCAGTGAGGACAGGACAACGGATACGCAGTATTTT,CASSEDRTTDTQYF,TRBV10-1,TRBJ2-3,-,-
TGCGCCAGCAGCACCCGTGGGGGGGCTGCCGATGAGCAGTTCTTC,CASSTRGGAADEQFF,TRBV5-1,TRBJ2-1,-,-
TGCGCCAGCAGGTTTTGGACGACTAGCGGGGGCGAGGGGGAGCTGTTTTTT,CASRFWTTSGGEGELFF,TRBV5-1,TRBJ2-2,TRBD2,-
TGTGCCAGCACTAAAGGCGCAGGGGCGAACACTGAAGCTTTCTTT,CASTKGAGANTEAFF,TRBV11-2,TRBJ1-1,-,-
TGTGCCAGCAGTTGGACAGCAGCCTACGAGCAGTACTTC,CASSWTAAYEQYF,TRBV28,TRBJ2-7,-,once
TGTGCCAGCAGTGCCGGGTTCGAGCAGTACTTC,CASSAGFEQYF,TRBV6-6,TRBJ2-7,-,-
TGTGCCACCAGCAGAGTCAGAACCGGGGAGCTGTTTTTT,CATSRVRTGELFF,TRBV15,TRBJ2-2,-,-
TGTGCCAGCAGTGAACGGCAGGGCAATTCACCCCTCCACTTT,CASSERQGNSPLHF,TRBV2,TRBJ1-6,-,-
TGTGCCTCGAGGGCTTCCACCGGGGAGCTGTTTTTT,CASRASTGELFF,TRBV10-3,TRBJ2-2,-,-
TGTGCCAGCAGTGACCCTGACCTAGAGTCCCTTAAACTGAGTGGAAACACCATATATTTT,CASSDPDLESLKLSGNTIYF,TRBV6-4,TRBJ1-3,-,-
TGTGCCAGCAGCTTAACGGGTAAGAGGACTGAAGCTTTCTTT,CASSLTGKRTEAFF,TRBV7-3,TRBJ1-1,-,-
TGCGCCAGCAGCCAACTGGGCCGGGGGGAGGTTGGCAATCAGCCCCAGCATTTT,CASSQLGRGEVGNQPQHF,TRBV4-1,TRBJ1-5,-,-
TGTGCCAGCAGCTTCGACACCTACTATGGCTACACCTTC,CASSFDTYYGYTF,TRBV7-2,TRBJ1-2,-,-
TGTGCCAGCAGCGCCGGGACAGGGGGCAACGGGGAGCTGTTTTTT,CASSAGTGGNGELFF,TRBV3-1/TRBV3-2,TRBJ2-2,TRBD1,-
TGTGCCAGCAGCTTATACCGAGCGGGGGGGCTCTACGAGCAGTACTTC,CASSLYRAGGLYEQYF,TRBV7-2,TRBJ2-7,TRBD2,-
TGTGCCAGCAGCTTAGACGGGGGGGCCTACAATGAGCAGTTCTTC,CASSLDGGAYNEQFF,TRBV13,TRBJ2-1,TRBD2,-
TGCGCCAGCAGCCTTACTAGCCTTCCCTACGAGCAGTACTTC,CASSLTSLPYEQYF,TRBV4-1,TRBJ2-7,-,-
TGTGCCAGCACTCGGACAGGGGTCTATGGCTACACCTTC,CASTRTGVYGYTF,TRBV28,TRBJ1-2,TRBD1,few